This section outlines one TCR beta chain sequence together with its context. An input of about 0.45 to 1 ug of RNA was subjected to reverse transcription using random hexamers. One entry per CDR3 protein results from TCRdb running MiXCR on the immunoSEQ multiplex PCR reads. The sample includes around 71,000 distinct CDR3 sequences, 93% of them seen just once. Patients with Susac syndrome showed fulfilment of recently defined diagnostic criteria for definite or probable disease. The CD8+ and CD4+ T cells were negatively isolated, with the TEMRA cells enriched by FACS. This sample is drawn from a study of CD8 T cells in Susac syndrome. Sequenced sample: CD4+ T cells from PBMCs. This receptor was identified in a human donor with Susac syndrome.

CDR3 sequence reads: CASSFGDGGETQYF. The DNA of the CDR3 is TGTGCCAGCAGCTTCGGGGACGGCGGAGAGACCCAGTACTTC. The V and J genes are TRBV2 and TRBJ2-5; TRBD1 or TRBD2 may be the D gene (5 bases each). V dropped 6 bases and J dropped 4 bases, with 15 bases sitting between them. This CDR3 comprises 14 residues. Germline V gives CDR1 SNHLY, CDR2 FYNNEI.